This T cell receptor (beta chain) was obtained from a study of CD8 T cells in Susac syndrome. The CDR3 is made up of 17 amino acids. Losses at the gene ends were 0 bases for V and 9 bases for J; bases not matched to a gene: 14. The germline gives CDR1 SGDLS, CDR2 YYNGEE. Reverse transcription of about 0.45 to 1 ug RNA was performed with random hexamers. MiXCR, applied by TCRdb to the immunoSEQ multiplex PCR reads, yields one record per CDR3 protein. Of about 76,000 distinct CDR3 sequences in the sample, around nine tenths were seen once. The clonotype comes from a human donor with multiple sclerosis. The V and J genes are TRBV9 and TRBJ2-1, with 8 positions matching TRBD2. Sequencing input: CD8+ T cells from PBMCs. The CDR3 loop is CASSVGWGLGLQGEQFF. The CDR3 DNA sequence: TGTGCCAGCAGCGTAGGGTGGGGACTAGGGCTGCAAGGTGAGCAGTTCTTC.